The T cell receptor beta chain under discussion was sequenced for a study of T cell clonotyping in hematopoietic cell transplantation. This clone has a single count. Repertoires were generated with immunoSEQ multiplex PCR, while TCRdb's copy carries only in-frame clones and drops some. This table holds approximately 9,300 clones, around 86% found once. The time point here: recipient sample about 28 days before transplant, after cytoreduction. The V end lost 6 bases, the J end lost 4 bases, and 12 bases lay between the germline ends. The CDR3 loop spans 13 amino acids. From germline, CDR1 is MGHDK and CDR2 SYGVNS.

The sequence was obtained from a woman aged 45-65 years with chronic myeloid leukemia. Some clones in this sample may be carry-over from other donors' samples. V usage is TRBV25-1 and J usage is TRBJ1-2, with TRBD1 as a possible D gene (6 bases). The specimen was peripheral blood mononuclear cells, collected before stem cell transplant. The CDR3 region is CASRSQGPYGYTF. CDR3 nucleotides: TGTGCCAGCAGATCCCAGGGGCCCTATGGCTACACCTTC.